This TCR beta chain was retrieved from a study of blood T cell repertoires in COVID-19. Study information: Spain, Italy and the United States supplied samples that represented acute and convalescent COVID-19. From T cells, B-cell-depleted T cells, or PBMCs came the material, which was cDNA or gDNA.

Authors' processing steps: Quantification of nucleated cells was approximated via reference gene primer amplification. TCRdb keeps only in-frame clones here, not all; method: immunoSEQ multiplex PCR. Clone size and V and J calls were adopted from that table, with D and trimming inferred from the DNA. The table records tens of thousands of clones, 88% of them present only once. Trimming at V came to 1 base and at J to 5 bases, leaving 5 bases not matched to a gene. CDR1 and CDR2 from the germline V gene are LGHNA and YNFKEQ. The CDR3 has 14 amino acids. J is TRBJ2-7 and V is TRBV4-2; 7 nucleotides align to TRBD1. The TCR sequence derives from a human donor in a cohort sampled during active COVID-19. Sequencing was performed on peripheral blood. The CDR3 region is CASSQVEGQNEQYF. Here the CDR3 DNA reads TGTGCCAGCAGCCAAGTTGAGGGACAGAACGAGCAGTACTTC.